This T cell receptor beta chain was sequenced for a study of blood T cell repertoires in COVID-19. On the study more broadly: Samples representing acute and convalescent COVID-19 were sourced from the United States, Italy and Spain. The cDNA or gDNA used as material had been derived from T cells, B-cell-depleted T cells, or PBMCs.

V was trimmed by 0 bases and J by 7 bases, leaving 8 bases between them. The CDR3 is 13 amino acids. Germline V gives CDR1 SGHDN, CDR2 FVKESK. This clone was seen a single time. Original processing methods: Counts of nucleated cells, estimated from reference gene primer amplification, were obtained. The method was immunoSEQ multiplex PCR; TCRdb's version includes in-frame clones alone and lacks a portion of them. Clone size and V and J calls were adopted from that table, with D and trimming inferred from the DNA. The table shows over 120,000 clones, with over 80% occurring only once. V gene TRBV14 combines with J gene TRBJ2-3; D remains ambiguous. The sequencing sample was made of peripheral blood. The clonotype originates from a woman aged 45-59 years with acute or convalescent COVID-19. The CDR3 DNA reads TGTGCCAGCAGCCAAGACTTCGTGTATACGCAGTATTTT. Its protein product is CASSQDFVYTQYF.